Sequencing of this TCR beta chain was carried out in a study of T cells in Graves' hyperthyroidism and ophthalmopathy. Whole-study context: Peripheral blood collection took place at initial diagnosis, before any treatment.

Amplification of TCR beta CDR3 regions was performed using RNA transcripts as template. Using the HTBI primer set, a first-round RT-PCR was run on the TCR CDR3. From the multiplex PCR reads, TCRdb called clonotypes with MiXCR, one entry per CDR3 protein. This sample has about 260,000 distinct CDR3 sequences; 16% occur once, and the top ten carry more than 25%. Trimming at V came to 6 bases and at J to 2 bases, leaving 3 bases not matched to a gene. The CDR3 length is 13 residues. Germline values: CDR1 DFQATT, CDR2 SNEGSKA (reference sequence). This receptor was identified in a woman aged 18-29 years with Graves' ophthalmopathy. The rearrangement joins TRBV20-1 to TRBJ2-7; 11 nucleotides match TRBD2. Specimen: blood. CDR3 DNA: TGCAGTGCCACTAGCGGGAGTACCTACGAGCAGTACTTC. Translated: CSATSGSTYEQYF.